These 17 T cell receptor beta chains were sequenced from one sample in a study of T cell repertoires in cytomegalovirus infection (dated by TCRdb to between 2018 and 2021). Sequencing was carried out with an Illumina HiSeq 1500. Clones were called with MiXCR by TCRdb after fastp trimmed the public reads at Q25, and only in-frame beta chains were retained. When rows share a CDR3 protein, they turn into one entry using the most common DNA and genes. The sample table records around 740,000 distinct CDR3 sequences; 35% to 45% of these occur just once. The ten biggest clones cover 2.8% of the sample. Sequences were obtained from PBMCs. The receptors stem from a human donor in good health (CMV status not recorded). Some clones in this sample may be carry-over from other donors' samples.

The genes are TRBV5-1 and TRBJ1-3, with D unresolved. Germline V gene sequence: CDR1 SGHRS, CDR2 YFSETQ. The CDR3 contains 14 residues. V was trimmed by 4 bases and J by 0 bases, leaving 8 bases between them. The CDR3 coding sequence is TGCGCCAGCAGCGATTCAAGCTCTGGAAACACCATATATTTT. It yields the protein CASSDSSSGNTIYF.

This chain links TRBV28 with TRBJ1-1, with no clear D. CDR3 size: 11 residues. With 3 bases removed from V and 11 bases from J, the gap between germline ends came to 10 bases. Germline CDR1 is MDHEN and CDR2 is SYDVKM. CDR3 sequence: CASSLVSVAFF. The CDR3 DNA reads as TGTGCCAGCAGTTTGGTTTCGGTGGCTTTCTTT.

The chain recombines TRBV4-1 with TRBJ2-4; D ambiguous. Germline V gene sequence: CDR1 MGHRA, CDR2 YSYEKL. Trimming cost V 2 bases and J 0 bases, with 11 bases left between them. This CDR3 is 16 amino acids long. This CDR3 is CASSQHWVGAKNIQYF. Written as DNA, the CDR3 is TGCGCCAGCAGCCAACATTGGGTCGGAGCCAAAAACATTCAGTACTTC.

The table lists this clonotype with a few counts. The rearrangement uses TRBV7-6 and TRBJ2-1; 10 nucleotides agree with TRBD1. Germline V CDR1 and CDR2: SGHVS, FNYEAQ. The CDR3 spans 16 residues. Unmatched junction bases numbered 10, after V lost 6 bases and J lost 5 bases. The CDR3 sequence is CASRKTGQGTDNEQFF. The CDR3 DNA is TGTGCCAGCAGGAAAACGGGACAGGGGACGGACAATGAGCAGTTCTTC.

To note about this clonotype: The conserved final phenylalanine or tryptophan is absent from the CDR3, which likely points to a read error. This rearrangement joins TRBV20-1 to TRBJ2-7, with 12 bases aligning to TRBD2. Germline loops: CDR1 DFQATT, CDR2 SNEGSKA (reference sequence). The V segment lost 4 bases and the J segment 2 bases; nucleotides outside the gene matches: 6. The CDR3 runs 15 residues. The CDR3 spells CSAKGLAGPAYEQYC. CDR3 bases: TGCAGTGCTAAAGGACTAGCGGGGCCTGCCTACGAGCAGTACTGC.

The table lists this clonotype with a few counts. J is TRBJ2-7 and V is TRBV6-1; 10 positions match TRBD1. Unmatched junction bases numbered 7, after V lost 6 bases and J lost 2 bases. Germline lookup yields CDR1 MNHNS and CDR2 SASEGT. This CDR3 region has 15 residues. Here the CDR3 DNA reads TGTGCCAGCAGCTCCCCGGGACAGGGGCCCTACGAGCAGTACTTC. Translating gives CASSSPGQGPYEQYF.

The rearrangement joins TRBV30 to TRBJ1-2; D is ambiguous. CDR1 and CDR2 from the germline V gene are GTSNPN and SVGIG (reference sequence). Deletions cut 3 bases from V and 4 bases from J, with 6 bases between. This CDR3 has 11 residues. In nucleotides, the CDR3 is TGTGCCTGGAGGACTGTCTATGGCTACACCTTC. It encodes CAWRTVYGYTF.

The chain joins TRBV9 to TRBJ2-5, with a weak D call TRBD2 (6 bases). The V end was cut by 4 bases, the J end by 1 base, with 20 bases between. Per germline, CDR1 SGDLS and CDR2 YYNGEE. The CDR3 sequence is 17 residues long. The CDR3 reads CASSRGRDGKGQETQYF. The CDR3 DNA reads TGTGCCAGCAGCCGTGGGCGGGACGGAAAGGGCCAAGAGACCCAGTACTTC.

This clonotype showed up just a few times. The V gene is TRBV11-2, the J gene TRBJ2-1, with TRBD2 matching over 10 bases. V was pared by 1 base and J by 4 bases, with 4 bases of the junction left unmatched. CDR3 size: 16 residues. The germline V gene encodes CDR1 SGHAT and CDR2 FQNNGV. The CDR3 region is CASSLGAGGPYNEQFF. The CDR3 region has the DNA TGTGCCAGCAGCTTAGGAGCGGGAGGGCCTTACAATGAGCAGTTCTTC.

This sequence joins TRBV7-3 and TRBJ2-5, with 9 bases identical to TRBD2. In germline, CDR1 is SGHTA, CDR2 FQGTGA. The CDR3 runs to 17 residues. V lost 5 bases and J lost 4; bases outside the gene matches: 14. CDR3 protein: CASSHDPLAGAGETQYF. Written as DNA, the CDR3 is TGTGCCAGCAGCCACGACCCCTTAGCGGGAGCTGGAGAGACCCAGTACTTC.

This rearrangement joins TRBV27 to TRBJ2-1, with D perhaps matching TRBD1 or TRBD2 (5 bases each). Germline V gene sequence: CDR1 MNHEY, CDR2 SMNVEV (reference sequence). This CDR3 has 15 residues. Trimming took off 0 bases at V and 9 bases at J, with 15 bases between the two ends. CDR3 protein: CASSLSTEGPGEQFF. CDR3 sequence (DNA): TGTGCCAGCAGTTTATCCACCGAGGGGCCCGGTGAGCAGTTCTTC.

The chain carries TRBV28 and TRBJ2-7; 9 positions agree with TRBD2. Germline CDR1 is MDHEN and CDR2 is SYDVKM. V trimming: 6 bases; J trimming: 2 bases; junction bases outside the gene matches: 5. This CDR3 has 14 amino acids. CDR3: CASRWIAGAYEQYF. CDR3 DNA sequence: TGTGCCAGCAGGTGGATAGCGGGAGCCTACGAGCAGTACTTC.

A few counts support this clonotype. The conserved final phenylalanine or tryptophan is absent from the CDR3, which likely points to a read error. The V call is TRBV7-2, the J call TRBJ2-7, with D possibly TRBD1 on 6 matching bases. Germline values: CDR1 SGHTA, CDR2 FQGNSA. The germline V and J ends were trimmed by 5 bases and 3 bases, with 11 bases remaining between them. The CDR3 consists of 13 residues. The CDR3 nucleotides read TGTGCCAGCAGCCCGAGGGGGAACTACGAGCAGTACTTA. Residues: CASSPRGNYEQYL.

In this sample, this clonotype turned up many times. The chain has TRBV7-3 and TRBJ2-3; D remains ambiguous. CDR1 and CDR2 from the germline V gene are SGHTA and FQGTGA. V was cut by 0 bases and J by 4 bases, with 17 bases left in between. CDR3 length: 17 amino acids. CDR3 in amino acids: CASSLTISLNPADTQYF. For the CDR3, the DNA is TGTGCCAGCAGCTTAACCATATCCCTTAACCCTGCAGATACGCAGTATTTT.

This clonotype has more than one count but fewer than ten. The rearrangement joins TRBV7-3 to TRBJ1-2; TRBD1 is a possible D gene (6 bases). The CDR3 sequence is 13 residues long. The germline V gene encodes CDR1 SGHTA and CDR2 FQGTGA. V was trimmed by 5 bases and J by 6 bases, leaving 13 bases between them. The CDR3 DNA reads TGTGCCAGCAGCCCCGGCGGGGGCCATGGCTACACCTTC. Protein product: CASSPGGGHGYTF.

This clonotype was picked up many times. The gene calls are TRBV12-3 or TRBV12-4 and TRBJ1-1, with D perhaps TRBD1 (5 bases). The CDR3 extends over 18 amino acids. V dropped 5 bases and J dropped 4 bases, with 26 bases sitting between them. In DNA form, the CDR3 reads TGTGCCAGCAGTCCTCCAAAAGGGACCGCCCCGGTCGGCACTGAAGCTTTCTTT. Protein product: CASSPPKGTAPVGTEAFF.

This sequence joins TRBV2 and TRBJ2-1; 15 positions match TRBD2. The CDR3 loop spans 16 amino acids. Germline trimming cut 6 bases from V and 7 bases from J; bases unmatched to any gene: 7. The germline gives CDR1 SNHLY, CDR2 FYNNEI. Here the CDR3 DNA reads TGTGCCAGCAGGGGACTAGCGGGGGGCGGGGTAAATGAGCAGTTCTTC. It specifies CASRGLAGGGVNEQFF.